This is a list of T cell receptor beta chains from one sample in a study of blood T cell repertoires in COVID-19. Repertoires were generated with immunoSEQ multiplex PCR, while TCRdb's copy carries only in-frame clones and drops some. There are under 500,000 clones in the sample; about 89% occur only once, and 4% to 4.5% lies in the top ten. The sample consisted of peripheral blood. The receptors come from a young woman with acute or convalescent COVID-19. CDR3s include the opening cysteine and the closing phenylalanine or tryptophan. A D gene is named only where the DNA matches it firmly. Size tells how often a clone was seen (once, few, many) or the class of an expanded clone, and some rows leave it out.

NA,TRBJ1-1,NA,TRBV19,CASSMRGASTEAFF,TGTGCCAGTAGTATGCGGGGGGCAAGTACTGAAGCTTTCTTT
TRBD1,TRBJ2-7,once,TRBV27,CASSSYRGSYEQYF,TGTGCCAGCAGTTCTTACAGGGGTTCCTACGAGCAGTACTTC
NA,TRBJ1-4,NA,TRBV10-1,CASSFGIHEELFF,TGCGCCAGCAGTTTTGGCATCCATGAGGAACTGTTTTTT
NA,TRBJ1-2,NA,TRBV5-8,CASSLGAQVGPGYTF,TGTGCCAGCAGCTTGGGGGCTCAGGTGGGCCCTGGCTACACCTTC
NA,TRBJ1-3,NA,TRBV3-1/TRBV3-2,CASSQDRGRRSGNTIYF,TGTGCCAGCAGCCAAGATCGCGGGCGGCGCTCTGGAAACACCATATATTTT
NA,TRBJ1-1,few,TRBV21-1,CASSKVSTGITEAFF,TGTGCCAGCAGCAAAGTCTCGACGGGGATCACTGAAGCTTTCTTT
NA,TRBJ1-1,once,TRBV19,CASRQTILQGNTEAFF,TGTGCCAGTAGACAAACTATACTCCAGGGAAACACTGAAGCTTTCTTT
NA,TRBJ2-7,NA,TRBV9,CASSVAPSPYEQYF,TGTGCCAGCAGCGTAGCTCCAAGCCCCTACGAGCAGTACTTC
TRBD2,TRBJ2-1,NA,TRBV11-2,CASSPGTSGTYNEQFF,TGTGCCAGCAGCCCAGGGACTAGCGGGACGTACAATGAGCAGTTCTTC
NA,TRBJ2-3,NA,TRBV20-1,CSALRGETQYF,TGCAGTGCCCTCAGGGGAGAGACGCAGTATTTT
NA,TRBJ2-5,NA,TRBV20-1,CSAIERETQYF,TGCAGTGCTATCGAGCGCGAGACCCAGTACTTC
TRBD1,TRBJ2-6,NA,TRBV7-3,CASSSTGGASGANVLTF,TGTGCCAGCAGTTCGACAGGGGGCGCGTCTGGGGCCAACGTCCTGACTTTC
TRBD1,TRBJ1-2,NA,TRBV6-5,CASGRSGQGHYGYTF,TGTGCCAGCGGGAGATCGGGACAGGGGCACTATGGCTACACCTTC
TRBD2,TRBJ2-3,NA,TRBV5-4,CASSLGGTSGTDTQYF,TGTGCCAGCAGCTTGGGCGGGACTAGCGGCACAGATACGCAGTATTTT
NA,TRBJ2-1,NA,TRBV19,CASSIGRAVPPNNEQFF,TGTGCCAGTAGTATAGGGAGGGCCGTACCCCCTAACAATGAGCAGTTCTTC
TRBD2,TRBJ2-1,NA,TRBV29-1,CSVDMGGGYNEQFF,TGCAGCGTTGATATGGGCGGGGGTTACAATGAGCAGTTCTTC
NA,TRBJ2-6,NA,TRBV6-4,CASSGRAGANVLTF,TGTGCCAGCAGTGGGAGGGCCGGGGCCAACGTCCTGACTTTC